The present TCR beta chain was sequenced within a study of blood T cells in healthy people across ages. Whole-study findings and limits: Investigators treated diversity estimates from one million T cells as underestimates. Donor CMV infection status was unknown, possibly confounding age-related changes in expanded clonotypes.

This CDR3 is 12 amino acids long. Germline lookup yields CDR1 DFQATT and CDR2 SNEGSKA (reference sequence). V was shortened by 4 bases and J by 5 bases, with 11 bases between the two germline ends. A second PCR of roughly 7 to 11 cycles used a sample-barcoded 5' primer and a J-beta primer mix. All samples yielded 2.5 million or more CDR3-containing paired-end reads. MiXCR was run by TCRdb on the 5' RACE reads, yielding one entry per CDR3 protein. The table has about 640,000 distinct CDR3 sequences, roughly three fifths seen once; the top ten hold around 37%. In its sample, this clonotype was seen many times. Antigen specificity is unknown.

This clonotype originated in a man aged 55 to 69 in good health. The chain has TRBV20-1 and TRBJ1-2; D remains ambiguous. Sequenced input: blood. The CDR3 loop reads CSAKPGAYGYTF. The CDR3 DNA reads as TGCAGTGCTAAGCCCGGAGCGTATGGCTACACCTTC.